The sequence of this TCR beta chain was determined in a study of response to subunit inactivated influenza vaccine. Notes on the study in general: Only a handful of new T cells, the authors suggested, are recruited with each seasonal influenza vaccination.

There are many counts of this clonotype. Its antigen remains unidentified. Per germline, CDR1 SGHRS and CDR2 YFSETQ. Trimming stripped 4 bases from V and 0 bases from J, with 7 bases between. The CDR3 spans 14 residues. Each CDR3 protein is one row after TCRdb ran MiXCR on the RT-PCR reads. The data show 400,000 to 650,000 distinct CDR3 sequences, approximately 6.9% seen once. This sequence was found in a man aged 50 to 69 who received an inactivated influenza vaccine. Material: PBMCs from blood, obtained about 23 months after vaccination. The chain has TRBV5-1 and TRBJ2-2, with D possibly matching TRBD1 (6 bases). The DNA for the CDR3 is TGCGCCAGCAGCAGACAGGCGAACACCGGGGAGCTGTTTTTT. Encoded protein: CASSRQANTGELFF.